Listed here are 22 T cell receptor beta chains from one sample, sequenced in a study of blood T cell repertoires in COVID-19. Sequencing was performed with immunoSEQ multiplex PCR; in TCRdb, only in-frame clones are kept and a portion is missing. The repertoire holds 65,000 to 90,000 clones, with over 60% as singletons. Sequencing input: peripheral blood. The receptors were sampled from a man in his 70s with COVID-19, enrolled during active disease.

The chain links TRBV7-9 to TRBJ1-5, with D perhaps matching TRBD1 (5 bases). V was cut by 5 bases and J by 7 bases, with 18 bases left in between. Germline V CDR1 and CDR2: SEHNR, FQNEAQ (reference sequence). CDR3 size: 15 residues. CDR3 sequence reads: CASSPAGVVGQPQHF. CDR3 DNA: TGTGCCAGCAGCCCAGCGGGGGTGGTCGGACAGCCCCAGCATTTT.

The chain has TRBV5-1 and TRBJ2-1, with TRBD2 as a possible D gene (5 bases). Germline V gene data show CDR1 as SGHRS and CDR2 as YFSETQ. CDR3 size: 12 residues. With 4 bases removed from V and 7 bases from J, the gap between germline ends came to 9 bases. CDR3: CASSPDLNEQFF. For the CDR3, the DNA is TGCGCCAGCAGCCCGGACTTGAATGAGCAGTTCTTC.

This CDR3 reads CASSQGTRLAGPYEQYF. CDR3 coding DNA: TGTGCCAGCAGCCAAGGTACCCGACTAGCGGGGCCCTACGAGCAGTACTTC. V gene TRBV3-1 (or the pseudogene TRBV3-2) combines with J gene TRBJ2-7, with TRBD2 matching 11 bases. The CDR3 consists of 17 residues. V was clipped by 1 base and J by 2 bases; unmatched bases: 7. CDR1 is LGHDT and CDR2 is YNNKEL in the germline V gene (reference sequence).

The chain recombines TRBV29-1 with TRBJ1-3, with 8 bases fitting TRBD1. From germline, CDR1 is SQVTM and CDR2 ANQGSEA. V lost 7 bases to trimming and J lost 3 bases; unmatched junction nucleotides: 8. This CDR3 region has 14 residues. The CDR3 loop is CSADSRGLGNTIYF. The CDR3, as DNA: TGCAGCGCGGATTCCAGGGGGCTTGGAAACACCATATATTTT.

The rearrangement joins TRBV3-1 (or the pseudogene TRBV3-2) to TRBJ1-1; tentatively, D is TRBD1 (6 bases). Germline loops: CDR1 LGHDT, CDR2 YNNKEL (reference sequence). V lost 1 base and J 11 bases, leaving 17 bases between the germline ends. CDR3 length: 14 amino acids. The CDR3 coding sequence is TGTGCCAGCAGCCAAGCGGGACACCCACTTGGGGCTTTCTTT. It yields the protein CASSQAGHPLGAFF.

The rearrangement uses TRBV4-2 and TRBJ2-1; tentatively, D is TRBD1 (5 bases). The CDR3 is 13 residues long. V shed 4 bases and J shed 8 bases, with 12 bases lying between them. CDR1 is LGHNA and CDR2 is YNFKEQ in the germline V gene. DNA for the CDR3: TGTGCCAGCAGCCTTCAGGGTGGGGATGAGCAGTTCTTC. Protein sequence: CASSLQGGDEQFF.

The chain links TRBV28 to TRBJ1-1, with D uncertain. Deletions cut 3 bases from V and 0 bases from J, with 8 bases between. The germline CDR1 and CDR2 sequences are MDHEN and SYDVKM. The CDR3 consists of 14 residues. For the CDR3, the DNA is TGTGCCAGCAGTTTTCCAGTGATGAACACTGAAGCTTTCTTT. Translation: CASSFPVMNTEAFF.

The chain joins TRBV7-2 to TRBJ2-5, with 9 bases that match TRBD2. Germline V gene sequence: CDR1 SGHTA, CDR2 FQGNSA. The J segment lost 5 bases and the V segment lost 0 bases, leaving 4 bases of the junction unmatched. This CDR3 is 15 amino acids long. The CDR3 nucleotides are TGTGCCAGCAGCTTAGCCGGGACTAGCAGGGAGACCCAGTACTTC. Encoded protein: CASSLAGTSRETQYF.

The chain carries TRBV5-1 and TRBJ1-4; 7 nucleotides match TRBD1. The CDR3 spans 14 residues. The J segment lost 3 bases and the V segment lost 4 bases, leaving 3 bases of the junction unmatched. Germline loops: CDR1 SGHRS, CDR2 YFSETQ. CDR3 nucleotides: TGCGCCAGCAGCCGCGGGACAGCTAATGAAAAACTGTTTTTT. It is translated as CASSRGTANEKLFF.

This clone was counted once. This chain uses TRBV7-8 with TRBJ2-3, with a possible D match to TRBD1 (5 bases). Germline CDR1 SGHVS, CDR2 FQNEAQ. The CDR3 extends over 16 amino acids. The germline V and J ends were trimmed by 1 base and 1 base, with 12 bases remaining between them. In DNA form, the CDR3 reads TGTGCCAGCAGCTTAGGAGTCAGGGCGCGCACAGATACGCAGTATTTT. This gives the protein CASSLGVRARTDTQYF.

This sequence joins TRBV28 and TRBJ2-1; 14 bases fit TRBD2. This CDR3 comprises 18 residues. V lost 6 bases to trimming and J lost 8 bases; unmatched junction nucleotides: 15. Germline V CDR1 and CDR2: MDHEN, SYDVKM. The CDR3: CASRGVTSGRALVDEQFF. In nucleotides, the CDR3 is TGTGCCAGCAGGGGGGTGACTAGCGGGAGGGCTCTGGTAGATGAGCAGTTCTTC.

The CDR3 DNA is TGTGCCAGCTCCGGGACAAACCAGTACTTC. Its translation: CASSGTNQYF. The chain carries TRBV2 and TRBJ2-7, with a tentative D call TRBD1 (6 bases). The V gene lost 8 bases and the J gene lost 10 bases, with 12 bases spanning the gap. The germline CDR1 and CDR2 sequences are SNHLY and FYNNEI. This CDR3 contains 10 residues.

The V and J genes are TRBV6-2 or TRBV6-3 and TRBJ2-7; 9 nucleotides line up with TRBD2. CDR3 length equals 16 residues. The V segment lost 2 bases and the J segment 5 bases; nucleotides outside the gene matches: 10. The V gene's germline CDR1 is MNHEY and CDR2 SVGEGT. The CDR3 loop is CASSYEAGGIFDEQYF. The CDR3 region has the DNA TGTGCCAGCAGTTACGAAGCGGGGGGTATATTTGACGAGCAGTACTTC.

This clone appeared once. The V call is TRBV3-1 (or the pseudogene TRBV3-2), the J call TRBJ2-3; D not resolved. Germline loops: CDR1 LGHDT, CDR2 YNNKEL (reference sequence). The length of the CDR3 is 13 residues. Trimming left V 2 bases short and J 3 bases short, with 6 bases between. CDR3 nucleotides: TGTGCCAGCAGCCAACGAGGTACAGATACGCAGTATTTT. Protein: CASSQRGTDTQYF.

The chain employs TRBV7-3 and TRBJ2-1, with TRBD2 identical over 8 bases. The CDR3 extends over 15 amino acids. From germline, CDR1 is SGHTA and CDR2 FQGTGA. The V gene end was trimmed by 6 bases and the J gene end by 7 bases; junction bases not matched to a gene: 11. The CDR3 nucleotides are TGTGCCAGCAGATTAGATACGGGAGGGCAGAATGAGCAGTTCTTC. It yields the protein CASRLDTGGQNEQFF.

The V gene is TRBV7-2, the J gene TRBJ1-4, with D possibly TRBD1 on 5 matching bases. The CDR3 is 12 amino acids. Trimming stripped 5 bases from V and 10 bases from J, with 11 bases between. Germline CDR1 and CDR2: SGHTA and FQGNSA. DNA of the CDR3: TGTGCCAGCAGCACCCCGGGGGGAAAACTGTTTTTT. It yields the protein CASSTPGGKLFF.

CDR3 nucleotides: TGCGCCAGCAGCTTGGGGCAGTTGAACACCGGGGAGCTGTTTTTT. Translated: CASSLGQLNTGELFF. The chain is built from TRBV5-1 and TRBJ2-2; no clear D gene. The CDR3 spans 15 residues. The germline V gene has CDR1 SGHRS and CDR2 YFSETQ. Trimming shortened V by 0 bases and J by 1 base, and 7 bases separated the two germline ends.

The rearrangement links TRBV15 to TRBJ1-1; D not resolved. Trimming shortened V by 0 bases and J by 1 base, and 12 bases separated the two germline ends. The CDR3 length is 16 residues. The germline V gene has CDR1 LNHNV and CDR2 YYDKDF (reference sequence). In DNA form, the CDR3 reads TGTGCCACCAGCAGAGACCCCCCCGGGTCGAACACTGAAGCTTTCTTT. Protein sequence: CATSRDPPGSNTEAFF.

This clone was seen only a few times. The V gene is TRBV2, the J gene TRBJ1-6; TRBD1 is a possible D gene (6 bases). V lost 4 bases, J lost 10 bases, and 11 bases lay in between. The CDR3 contains 13 residues. Germline V gene data show CDR1 as SNHLY and CDR2 as FYNNEI. The CDR3 sequence is CASSVEGGSPLHF. CDR3 coding DNA: TGTGCCAGCAGTGTCGAAGGGGGATCACCCCTCCACTTT. Combining the CDR3 with reference TRBV2 and TRBJ1-6 gives the whole variable domain EPEVTQTPSHQVTQMGQEVILRCVPISNHLYFYWYRQILGQKVEFLVSFYNNEISEKSEIFDDQFSVERPDGSNFTLKIRSTKLEDSAMYFCASSVEGGSPLHFGNGTRLTVT.

Regarding this clone: An end of the junction differs from the germline gene, which may be a read error. This chain links TRBV28 with TRBJ2-1, with a tentative D call TRBD1 (6 bases). Per the germline V gene, CDR1 is MDHEN and CDR2 is SYDVKM. CDR3 length: 14 residues. CDR3 sequence reads: CASSFPLRGRGRIF. Here the CDR3 DNA reads TGTGCCAGCAGTTTTCCCCTCCGGGGCAGGGGACGGATCTTC.

V and J are TRBV24-1 and TRBJ2-2, with 8 bases fitting TRBD1. The germline V gene has CDR1 KGHDR and CDR2 SFDVKD. V gave up 3 bases and J gave up 6 bases; unmatched junction bases: 2. This CDR3 region has 14 residues. CDR3 in DNA: TGTGCCACCAGTGATCTGGACAGGGCCGGGGAGCTGTTTTTT. Translation: CATSDLDRAGELFF.

The J gene is TRBJ2-7, the V gene TRBV5-3; TRBD1 aligns across 7 bases. TRBV5-3 has ORF status, its function being uncertain. The CDR3 is 18 residues long. V shed 4 bases and J 1 base; nucleotides not matched to a gene: 17. The CDR3, as DNA: TGTGCCAGAAGCGAGCATTGTCAAGAGACAGGGCCGTCCTACGAGCAGTACTTC. It is translated as CARSEHCQETGPSYEQYF.